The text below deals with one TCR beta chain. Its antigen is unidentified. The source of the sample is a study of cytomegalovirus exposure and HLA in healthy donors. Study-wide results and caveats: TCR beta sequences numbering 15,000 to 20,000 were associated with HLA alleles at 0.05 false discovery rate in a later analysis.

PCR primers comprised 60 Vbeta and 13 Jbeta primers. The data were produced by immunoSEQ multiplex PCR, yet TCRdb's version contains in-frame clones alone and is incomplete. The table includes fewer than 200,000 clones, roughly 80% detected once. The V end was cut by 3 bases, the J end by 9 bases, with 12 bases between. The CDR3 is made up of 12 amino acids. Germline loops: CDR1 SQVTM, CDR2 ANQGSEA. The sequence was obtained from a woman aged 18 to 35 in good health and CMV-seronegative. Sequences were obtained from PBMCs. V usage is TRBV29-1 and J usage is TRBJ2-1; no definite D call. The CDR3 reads CSVEPREAEQFF. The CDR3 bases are TGCAGCGTTGAGCCTAGAGAGGCTGAGCAGTTCTTC.